This TCR beta chain was sequenced in a study of cytomegalovirus exposure and HLA in healthy donors. Broader study findings: There were some V segments, including TRBV6-2 and TRBV6-3, excluded as indistinguishable. Previously analyzed data showed that most TCR beta V segments were productive at a frequency of about 87% or about 30%. In vitro testing confirmed a few CMV-associated chains as specific for CMV antigens. A missense DCLRE1C variant was associated with V- and J-gene trimming of TCR beta chains in a later analysis, and an independent cohort replicated the association.

Use of 60 Vbeta and 13 Jbeta primers characterized the PCR. TCRdb's copy holds only in-frame clones and misses some; the assay was immunoSEQ multiplex PCR. The sample lists around 89,000 clones, roughly 80% occurring once. This clone was detected only once. Antigen unknown. The CDR3 has 12 amino acids. Looked up from germline, CDR1 is MDHEN and CDR2 is SYDVKM. V was pared by 3 bases and J by 4 bases, with 7 bases between. The chain recombines TRBV28 with TRBJ2-7; unclear D gene. Source material: PBMCs. This receptor was taken from a girl aged 2 to 9 in good health and CMV-seropositive. The CDR3: CASSFPAYEQYF. The CDR3 DNA is TGTGCCAGCAGTTTTCCCGCGTACGAGCAGTACTTC.